Each of the 30 T cell receptor beta chains below was sequenced from the same sample in a study of OX40 agonist ivuxolimab in advanced cancers. Here immunoSEQ multiplex PCR was the method, and the copy in TCRdb shows in-frame clones only, minus some. The sample holds more than 80,000 clones, 91% seen once. Sequenced here: CD4+ or CD8+ T cells sorted from blood, sampled in a trial of the OX40 agonist ivuxolimab. These receptor sequences come from an adult with an advanced solid tumor such as melanoma, head and neck, liver or kidney cancer.

This chain uses TRBV7-9 with TRBJ1-1; D is ambiguous. CDR1 is SEHNR and CDR2 is FQNEAQ in the germline V gene (reference sequence). The CDR3 is 13 residues long. V gave up 7 bases and J gave up 1 base, with 10 bases separating them. The CDR3 loop is CASNEKGNTEAFF. CDR3 nucleotide sequence: TGTGCCAGCAACGAAAAGGGGAACACTGAAGCTTTCTTT.

This sequence joins TRBV6-1 and TRBJ1-1; possibly TRBD1 for D (5 bases). The CDR3 spans 13 residues. Germline V gene lookup returns CDR1 MNHNS and CDR2 SASEGT. V was clipped by 2 bases and J by 4 bases, with 8 bases between them. CDR3 coding DNA: TGTGCCAGCAGTGAATGGGGGTCCACTGAAGCTTTCTTT. Its protein product is CASSEWGSTEAFF.

The J gene is TRBJ2-5, the V gene TRBV7-9; D is uncertain. This CDR3 is built from 15 residues. CDR1 is SEHNR, CDR2 FQNEAQ, per germline (reference sequence). Trimming removed 1 base at V and 1 base at J, with 10 bases between. CDR3 amino acids: CASSLGHIGQETQYF. As DNA, the CDR3 is TGTGCCAGCAGCTTAGGACACATAGGCCAAGAGACCCAGTACTTC.

The chain has TRBV10-3 and TRBJ1-2; D is undetermined. There are 15 residues in the CDR3. Deletions cut 2 bases from V and 2 bases from J, with 12 bases between. Germline V lookup: CDR1 ENHRY, CDR2 SYGVKD. CDR3 loop: CAISEEASINYGYTF. CDR3 bases: TGTGCCATCAGTGAGGAGGCCTCGATAAACTATGGCTACACCTTC.

This sequence joins TRBV10-3 and TRBJ1-1; D unclear. Germline values: CDR1 ENHRY, CDR2 SYGVKD. V lost 7 bases and J 0 bases, leaving 6 bases between the germline ends. The CDR3 is 12 amino acids. This CDR3 reads CAINSLNTEAFF. The CDR3 bases are TGTGCCATCAACAGCCTGAACACTGAAGCTTTCTTT.

The J gene is TRBJ2-6, the V gene TRBV18; D not certain. Germline CDR1 KGHSH, CDR2 LQKENI. V dropped 2 bases and J dropped 4 bases, with 6 bases sitting between them. CDR3 length: 14 residues. CDR3 residues: CASSPGSGANVLTF. The CDR3 region has the DNA TGTGCCAGCTCACCAGGGTCCGGGGCCAACGTCCTGACTTTC. Variable domain in full (rest from reference TRBV18 and TRBJ2-6): NAGVMQNPRHLVRRRGQEARLRCSPMKGHSHVYWYRQLPEEGLKFMVYLQKENIIDESGMPKERFSAEFPKEGPSILRIQQVVRGDSAAYFCASSPGSGANVLTFGAGSRLTVL.

The chain uses TRBV10-2 and TRBJ2-1; D gene ambiguous. This CDR3 has 13 residues. The germline CDR1 and CDR2 sequences are WSHSY and SAAADI. V dropped 3 bases and J dropped 0 bases, with 3 bases sitting between them. CDR3 nucleotides: TGCGCCAGCAGTGACGGCTCCTACAATGAGCAGTTCTTC. It is translated as CASSDGSYNEQFF.

The chain uses TRBV5-1 and TRBJ1-1; D not certain. CDR1 is SGHRS, CDR2 YFSETQ, per germline. V lost 5 bases and J 1 base, leaving 12 bases between the germline ends. The CDR3 is made up of 14 amino acids. This chain's CDR3 is CASRDGDGNTEAFF. The CDR3 DNA sequence: TGCGCCAGCAGGGACGGGGATGGGAACACTGAAGCTTTCTTT.

The rearrangement links TRBV11-2 to TRBJ2-1; 7 nucleotides align to TRBD2. After removal of 1 base from V and 10 bases from J, the junction contained 4 bases not matched to a gene. From germline, CDR1 is SGHAT and CDR2 FQNNGV. This CDR3 has 13 residues. The CDR3 here is CASSLGLAPEQFF. The CDR3 DNA reads TGTGCCAGCAGCTTAGGACTAGCACCGGAGCAGTTCTTC.

The chain is built from TRBV19 and TRBJ1-2; the match to TRBD1 covers 8 bases. Germline assignment: CDR1 LNHDA and CDR2 SQIVND (reference sequence). The ends lost 3 bases at V and 7 bases at J; junction bases unmatched: 16. The CDR3 covers 17 residues. The CDR3 DNA reads as TGTGCCAGTAGTATCAGCAAAGCGACAGGGGCGCTCCGTGGCTACACCTTC. Amino acid sequence: CASSISKATGALRGYTF.

The V and J genes are TRBV7-8 and TRBJ1-5, with TRBD1 as a possible D gene (5 bases). The CDR3 is 17 residues long. V was shortened by 4 bases and J by 5 bases, with 21 bases between the two germline ends. Germline V lookup: CDR1 SGHVS, CDR2 FQNEAQ. The CDR3, as DNA: TGTGCCAGCAGCTCACGGTGGGGTACCGTGGGGGATCAGCCCCAGCATTTT. As protein: CASSSRWGTVGDQPQHF.

The chain carries TRBV30 and TRBJ2-3; no clear D gene. The V gene lost 1 base and the J gene lost 4 bases, with 12 bases spanning the gap. The CDR3 is 14 amino acids. Germline lookup yields CDR1 GTSNPN and CDR2 SVGIG (reference sequence). The CDR3 loop reads CAWSGSGWADTQYF. CDR3 coding DNA: TGTGCCTGGAGTGGGTCGGGTTGGGCAGATACGCAGTATTTT. The variable domain in full, with the rest retrieved from reference TRBV30 and TRBJ2-3, is SQTIHQWPATLVQPVGSPLSLECTVEGTSNPNLYWYRQAAGRGLQLLFYSVGIGQISSEVPQNLSASRPQDRQFILSSKKLLLSDSGFYLCAWSGSGWADTQYFGPGTRLTVL.

There are a few counts of this clone. The chain links TRBV4-1 to TRBJ1-1; TRBD1 matches 8 bases. With 2 bases clipped from V and 4 bases from J, the junction kept 6 bases outside the gene matches. The length of the CDR3 is 15 residues. CDR1 MGHRA and CDR2 YSYEKL come from the germline V gene. CDR3 loop: CASSQHPRGLTEAFF. CDR3 coding DNA: TGCGCCAGCAGCCAACATCCCAGGGGGCTCACTGAAGCTTTCTTT.

The rearrangement links TRBV11-3 to TRBJ2-5; TRBD1 might be the D (6 bases). Deletions cut 3 bases from V and 10 bases from J, with 9 bases between. The germline CDR1 and CDR2 sequences are SGHNT and YENEEA. The CDR3 sequence is 11 residues long. CDR3 nucleotides: TGTGCCAGCAGCTTCGGACAGCACCAGTACTTC. Encoded protein: CASSFGQHQYF. Full variable domain (remainder filled in from reference TRBV11-3 and TRBJ2-5): EAGVVQSPRYKIIEKKQPVAFWCNPISGHNTLYWYLQNLGQGPELLIRYENEEAVDDSQLPKDRFSAERLKGVDSTLKIQPAELGDSAVYLCASSFGQHQYFGPGTRLLVL.

This clone was counted between two and nine times. The rearrangement uses TRBV10-3 and TRBJ1-2; unclear D gene. Trimming stripped 4 bases from V and 3 bases from J, with 6 bases between. The CDR3 runs to 12 residues. CDR1 and CDR2 (germline): ENHRY, SYGVKD. This CDR3 reads CAISAADYGYTF. The CDR3 nucleotides read TGTGCCATCAGTGCAGCTGACTATGGCTACACCTTC.

A remark on this clone: Additional DNA sequences in this sample encode the identical CDR3. V and J are TRBV9 and TRBJ2-3, with D possibly TRBD2 on 6 matching bases. The V gene's germline CDR1 is SGDLS and CDR2 YYNGEE. There are 14 residues in the CDR3. V lost 0 bases, J lost 6 bases, and 11 bases lay in between. The DNA of the CDR3 is TGTGCCAGCAGCGTAGCGGGAGTCAAGGATACGCAGTATTTT. It yields the protein CASSVAGVKDTQYF.

V is TRBV7-6 and J is TRBJ2-7, with D possibly being TRBD2 (6 bases). V lost 5 bases and J 2 bases, leaving 19 bases between the germline ends. Germline V gene sequence: CDR1 SGHVS, CDR2 FNYEAQ. The CDR3 sequence is 16 residues long. CDR3 amino acids: CASSPELAGSPYEQYF. CDR3 sequence (DNA): TGTGCCAGCAGCCCGGAGTTGGCGGGATCGCCCTACGAGCAGTACTTC.

The J gene is TRBJ2-3, the V gene TRBV5-1; TRBD2 matches 7 bases. The V segment lost 1 base and the J segment 2 bases; nucleotides outside the gene matches: 7. Looked up from germline, CDR1 is SGHRS and CDR2 is YFSETQ. The CDR3 runs 16 residues. CDR3 sequence: CASSLFVGGPTDTQYF. CDR3 nucleotide sequence: TGCGCCAGCAGCTTGTTCGTGGGAGGGCCCACAGATACGCAGTATTTT. The whole variable domain, remainder taken from reference TRBV5-1 and TRBJ2-3, is KAGVTQTPRYLIKTRGQQVTLSCSPISGHRSVSWYQQTPGQGLQFLFEYFSETQRNKGNFPGRFSGRQFSNSRSEMNVSTLELGDSALYLCASSLFVGGPTDTQYFGPGTRLTVL.

The CDR3 here is CASSQGGNTGELFF. CDR3 nucleotides: TGTGCCAGCAGCCAGGGAGGGAACACCGGGGAGCTGTTTTTT. The chain employs TRBV5-4 and TRBJ2-2; TRBD2 might be the D (6 bases). The CDR3 extends over 14 amino acids. Per the germline V gene, CDR1 is SGHNT and CDR2 is YYREEE (reference sequence). The V end lost 4 bases, the J end lost 1 base, and 8 bases lay between the germline ends.

The V gene is TRBV5-1, the J gene TRBJ2-4, with D hard to call. Germline-derived CDR1 and CDR2 are SGHRS and YFSETQ. CDR3 length equals 16 residues. Between the trimmed V and J ends, which lost 0 bases and 0 bases, there was a span of 10 bases. Here the CDR3 reads CASSLDAVLAKNIQYF. For the CDR3, the DNA is TGCGCCAGCAGCTTGGACGCGGTTCTAGCCAAAAACATTCAGTACTTC.

This chain links TRBV6-6 with TRBJ1-1; D may be TRBD1 (5 bases). The CDR3 is 13 residues long. Trimming took off 7 bases at V and 6 bases at J, with 15 bases between the two ends. The V gene's germline CDR1 is MNHNY and CDR2 SVGAGI (reference sequence). CDR3 in DNA: TGTGCCAGCATTCACCCACAGGCGGCTGAAGCTTTCTTT. Protein product: CASIHPQAAEAFF.

The chain combines TRBV4-2 with TRBJ2-7, with D possibly TRBD2 on 6 matching bases. The V and J ends lost 0 bases and 6 bases respectively, with 15 bases between them. The CDR3 totals 15 residues. Germline assignment: CDR1 LGHNA and CDR2 YNFKEQ. The CDR3 is CASSQEVAAPTEQYF. The CDR3, as DNA: TGTGCCAGCAGCCAAGAGGTAGCGGCGCCCACCGAGCAGTACTTC.

The chain is built from TRBV7-3 and TRBJ2-5; no reliable D call. Per germline, CDR1 SGHTA and CDR2 FQGTGA. Trimming stripped 0 bases from V and 4 bases from J, with 9 bases between. CDR3 size: 14 residues. In DNA, the CDR3 is TGTGCCAGCAGCTTAACAAGCATCGGAGAGACCCAGTACTTC. It is translated as CASSLTSIGETQYF. Full variable domain (rest looked up from reference TRBV7-3 and TRBJ2-5): GAGVSQTPSNKVTEKGKYVELRCDPISGHTALYWYRQSLGQGPEFLIYFQGTGAADDSGLPNDRFFAVRPEGSVSTLKIQRTERGDSAVYLCASSLTSIGETQYFGPGTRLLVL.

J is TRBJ2-5 and V is TRBV20-1; D is ambiguous. The CDR3 length is 9 residues. V shed 8 bases and J shed 5 bases, with 6 bases lying between them. Germline assignment: CDR1 DFQATT and CDR2 SNEGSKA (reference sequence). The CDR3 spells CSYVETQYF. The CDR3 region has the DNA TGCAGTTACGTGGAGACCCAGTACTTC.

J is TRBJ2-1 and V is TRBV9, with D hard to call. CDR1 and CDR2 (germline): SGDLS, YYNGEE. V lost 0 bases, J lost 4 bases, and 5 bases lay in between. The CDR3 totals 13 residues. In DNA, the CDR3 is TGTGCCAGCAGCGTAGACCAGTACAATGAGCAGTTCTTC. Translated: CASSVDQYNEQFF.

The chain couples TRBV6-6 to TRBJ2-7; D uncertain. The V gene lost 6 bases and the J gene lost 2 bases, with 11 bases spanning the gap. The germline CDR1 and CDR2 sequences are MNHNY and SVGAGI (reference sequence). The CDR3 is made up of 13 amino acids. The CDR3 DNA sequence: TGTGCCAGCAGGGTAGGTGGCACCTACGAGCAGTACTTC. This gives the protein CASRVGGTYEQYF.

This sequence joins TRBV6-6 and TRBJ2-5; D may be TRBD2 (5 bases). This CDR3 contains 16 residues. V gave up 1 base and J gave up 1 base, with 13 bases separating them. In germline, CDR1 is MNHNY, CDR2 SVGAGI (reference sequence). CDR3 DNA sequence: TGTGCCAGCAGTTACTTGGAAACGGGGAGCCAAGAGACCCAGTACTTC. Protein: CASSYLETGSQETQYF.

The chain links TRBV5-5 to TRBJ1-1; no definite D call. The V and J ends lost 4 bases and 4 bases respectively, with 11 bases between them. The CDR3 totals 13 residues. Looked up from germline, CDR1 is SGHKS and CDR2 is YYEKEE (reference sequence). The CDR3 nucleotides read TGTGCCAGCAGCAGGGTTATCATCACTGAAGCTTTCTTT. Translated, it gives CASSRVIITEAFF.

J is TRBJ2-2 and V is TRBV7-3, with 7 bases aligning to TRBD1. Germline V gene lookup returns CDR1 SGHTA and CDR2 FQGTGA. This CDR3 spans 11 amino acids. Trimming took 10 bases from V and 7 from J; bases not matched to a gene: 3. The CDR3 loop is CANPGGGELFF. The CDR3 DNA is TGTGCCAACCCAGGGGGCGGGGAGCTGTTTTTT.

This clone was recorded only once. The rearrangement joins TRBV12-5 to TRBJ2-7; D ambiguous. CDR1 LGHNT and CDR2 FRNRAP come from the germline V gene. With 0 bases removed from V and 3 bases from J, the gap between germline ends came to 12 bases. This CDR3 spans 15 amino acids. In nucleotides, the CDR3 is TGTGCTAGTGGTTTGGTATCTGGACGGAGCTACGAGCAGTACTTC. Translated, it gives CASGLVSGRSYEQYF.